This TCR beta chain stems from a study of CD8+ T cells in alopecia areata. The wider study: The drug, oral tofacitinib, was given to treated patients at 5 to 10 mg twice daily. Tofacitinib was given for 6 to 18 months, then stopped for 6 months. General study findings and limits: Lesional scalp, especially alopecia totalis/universalis, showed higher clonality than normal scalp.

Sequencing used cDNA as its template, made by extracting RNA and reverse transcribing it. The method was immunoSEQ multiplex PCR; TCRdb's version includes in-frame clones alone and lacks a portion of them. The sample consists of 65,000 to 70,000 clones, 55% to 65% of them appearing once. V was clipped by 5 bases and J by 9 bases; unmatched bases: 6. The CDR3 covers 14 residues. The germline CDR1 and CDR2 sequences are SEHNR and FQNEAQ (reference sequence). Alopecia areata patients provided lesional scalp punch biopsies and peripheral blood, both collected for the study. Worth noting for this clone: What it binds is not known.

The J gene is TRBJ2-1, the V gene TRBV7-9; TRBD2 agrees at 11 bases. The origin of this receptor is a human donor with alopecia areata. Here the sequenced sample was CD8+ T cells sorted from blood, taken at week 0. The CDR3 DNA reads as TGTGCCAGCAGCCCACTAGCGGGGGTGGGTGAGCAGTTCTTC. Translated: CASSPLAGVGEQFF. Drawing the rest from reference TRBV7-9 and TRBJ2-1, the complete variable domain is DTGVSQNPRHKITKRGQNVTFRCDPISEHNRLYWYRQTLGQGPEFLTYFQNEAQLEKSRLLSDRFSAERPKGSFSTLEIQRTEQGDSAMYLCASSPLAGVGEQFFGPGTRLTVL.